A selection of T cell receptor beta chains follows, all from one sample in a study of blood T cell repertoires in COVID-19. Sequenced by immunoSEQ multiplex PCR; TCRdb stores in-frame clones only, minus some. The repertoire has 380,000 or so clones, more than 80% of them found once; the top ten carry approximately 1.2%. The specimen was peripheral blood. These receptors were obtained from a middle-aged man with acute or convalescent COVID-19. The CDR3 runs from the conserved cysteine through the conserved F or W. A D gene is named only where the DNA matches it firmly. A clone size is listed for some rows: how often the clone was seen (once, few, many), or a class if it is expanded.

v_call	clone_size	d_call	j_call	cdr3_nt	cdr3_aa
TRBV28	-	TRBD2	TRBJ2-3	TGTGCCAGCACTCACGGGGCGGGAGGGCCCGGTGTTTCAGATACGCAGTATTTT	CASTHGAGGPGVSDTQYF
TRBV24-1	-	TRBD1	TRBJ1-6	TGTGCCACCAGTGACCCCCGACAGGGGGCTTTTTCACCCCTCCACTTT	CATSDPRQGAFSPLHF
TRBV7-3	-	-	TRBJ1-1	TGTGCCAGCAGCTTATTTCTAGGCAAATCGGTGAACACTGAAGCTTTCTTT	CASSLFLGKSVNTEAFF
TRBV2	-	-	TRBJ1-5	TGTGCCAGCACTCAAGGAGGGGAATACCAGCCCCAGCATTTT	CASTQGGEYQPQHF
TRBV19	-	-	TRBJ1-5	TGTGCCAGTAGTAAGGGAGGGGGATATGGCAATCAGCCCCAGCATTTT	CASSKGGGYGNQPQHF
TRBV9	-	TRBD1	TRBJ1-1	TGTGCCAGCAGCCTACGGGACAGACCTGGGAACACTGAAGCTTTCTTT	CASSLRDRPGNTEAFF
TRBV19	-	-	TRBJ1-6	TGTGCCAGTACCCTCACAGGGAACTCTTCACCCCTCCACTTT	CASTLTGNSSPLHF
TRBV9	-	TRBD1	TRBJ1-1	TGTGCCAGCAGCGGACAGGGGGCTAGAGCTTTCTTT	CASSGQGARAFF
TRBV28	once	TRBD1	TRBJ2-7	TGTGCCAGCAGTAGCCCTCCCGGGACAGGGGCCGACAGGAGCTCCTACGAGCAGTACTTC	CASSSPPGTGADRSSYEQYF
TRBV18	-	-	TRBJ1-1	TGTGCCAGCTCACCATCGAGGGGGGGGTCTGAAGCTTTCTTT	CASSPSRGGSEAFF
TRBV4-3	-	TRBD2	TRBJ2-7	TGCGCCAGCAGCCAAGCAGCGGGACCCTACGAGCAGTACTTC	CASSQAAGPYEQYF
TRBV12-5	-	TRBD1	TRBJ2-2	TGTGCTAGTGGTTGGACTAACAGGGGGACCGGGGAGCTGTTTTTT	CASGWTNRGTGELFF
TRBV3-1/TRBV3-2	-	-	TRBJ2-1	TGTGCCAGCAGCCAAGATTCCAGCCTAGCCCATGAGCAGTTCTTC	CASSQDSSLAHEQFF
TRBV27	-	-	TRBJ2-5	TGTGCCAGCAGTCCCCCTGGGTGGCAGGGGAACGGAGAGACCCAGTACTTC	CASSPPGWQGNGETQYF
TRBV18	-	-	TRBJ1-3	TGTGCCAGCTCACTGTCGGGAGGAGGCGGAAACACCATATATTTT	CASSLSGGGGNTIYF
TRBV7-9	-	TRBD2	TRBJ2-2	TGTGCCAGCAACAGAGCTAGCGGGAGGCAGAACACCGGGGAGCTGTTTTTT	CASNRASGRQNTGELFF
TRBV19	-	-	TRBJ2-4	TGTGCCAGTAGTTCGGGACTCCCGATAGCCAAAAACATTCAGTACTTC	CASSSGLPIAKNIQYF
TRBV27	-	-	TRBJ1-1	TGTGCCAGCAGTCCCTCGGACATGAACACTGAAGCTTTCTTT	CASSPSDMNTEAFF
TRBV6-5	-	-	TRBJ1-1	TGTGCCAGCAGGAGGGGGAATTTTGTCACTGAAGCTTTCTTT	CASRRGNFVTEAFF
TRBV5-4	-	TRBD1	TRBJ1-4	TGTGCCAGCAGCTTGCCCGACAGGGACGGAGAAAAACTGTTTTTT	CASSLPDRDGEKLFF
TRBV15	once	-	TRBJ2-2	TGTGCCACCTCGGGGATGAACACCGGGGAGCTGTTTTTT	CATSGMNTGELFF
TRBV5-6	-	TRBD1	TRBJ1-2	TGTGCCAGCAGCTTCCCGGGACAGCCCTACTATGGCTACACCTTC	CASSFPGQPYYGYTF
TRBV18	-	TRBD1	TRBJ1-2	TGTGCCAGCTCACCACCTTTCAGGGGGCAAGGCTACACCTTC	CASSPPFRGQGYTF
TRBV5-1	once	TRBD1	TRBJ1-2	TGCGCCAGCAGCTTCTATGACAGGGGCGGCGGCTACACCTTC	CASSFYDRGGGYTF
TRBV28	-	TRBD1	TRBJ1-2	TGTGCCAGCAGTTTCGGCAGGGGGTCCGATGGCTACACCTTC	CASSFGRGSDGYTF
TRBV5-1	few	TRBD1	TRBJ2-7	TGCGCCAGCAGCTTGGGTGGGACAGACTCCTACGAGCAGTACTTC	CASSLGGTDSYEQYF
TRBV27	-	-	TRBJ2-3	TGTGCCAGCAGTTTATCTGTAGCGGAAGCTTCAGATACGCAGTATTTT	CASSLSVAEASDTQYF
TRBV7-9	-	TRBD1	TRBJ2-7	TGTGCCAGCAGCCCGGGACAGGGTGACGAGCAGTACTTC	CASSPGQGDEQYF
TRBV5-1	once	-	TRBJ1-2	TGCGCCAGCAGCTTACAGGGTCCTAACTATGGCTACACCTTC	CASSLQGPNYGYTF
TRBV9	-	TRBD1	TRBJ1-2	TGTGCCAGCAGCGCGGGGACAGGGGCAGGGTATGGCTACACCTTC	CASSAGTGAGYGYTF
TRBV30	-	-	TRBJ2-1	TGTGCCTGGAGTTGGAGCGCCTCCTACAATGAGCAGTTCTTC	CAWSWSASYNEQFF
TRBV28	-	TRBD2	TRBJ2-1	TGTGCCAGCAGTCGGACTAGCGGGACCTACAATGAGCAGTTCTTC	CASSRTSGTYNEQFF
TRBV5-4	-	TRBD2	TRBJ2-5	TGTGCCAGCAGCTTCTCTAGCGGGAGGGCCCAAGAGACCCAGTACTTC	CASSFSSGRAQETQYF
TRBV30	-	-	TRBJ1-5	TGTGCCTGGAGTCGGGGGACGAACAATCAGCCCCAGCATTTT	CAWSRGTNNQPQHF
TRBV7-8	-	-	TRBJ1-5	TGTGCCAGCAGCTTAGCGGGGCAGGGAGGTCAGCCCCAGCATTTT	CASSLAGQGGQPQHF
TRBV4-2	-	-	TRBJ1-2	TGTGCCAGCAGCCAAGATCAGGGGTCAGGGGAGTCTCTGGGCTACACCTTC	CASSQDQGSGESLGYTF
TRBV3-1/TRBV3-2	few	-	TRBJ2-7	TGTGCCAGCAGCCAAGATGGAGGGTGGGGACGAGGCGAGCAGTACTTC	CASSQDGGWGRGEQYF
TRBV27	-	TRBD1	TRBJ2-7	TGTGCCAGCAGATTCTCGGGACAGGGATGGTTCGAGCAGTACTTC	CASRFSGQGWFEQYF
TRBV28	-	TRBD1	TRBJ1-1	TGTGCCAGCAGTTTGGCAGGGGGTTCTTTCTTT	CASSLAGGSFF
TRBV2	-	-	TRBJ1-1	TGTGCCAGCAGTGAACTTCCCGGCAGGTCTTGGAATTCAAAAGCTTTCTTT	CASSELPGRSWNSKAFF
TRBV9	-	-	TRBJ1-1	TGTGCCAGCAGCGTAGGGGTGGGCCGGGGTCCGCTTAACACTGAAGCTTTCTTT	CASSVGVGRGPLNTEAFF
TRBV10-2	-	-	TRBJ2-5	TGCGCCAGCAGTGAGCAACGGGGGGCGGGGGAGACCCAGTACTTC	CASSEQRGAGETQYF
TRBV6-2/TRBV6-3	-	-	TRBJ2-1	TGTGCCAGCAGTTACTACCCGAGAGGTGAGCAGTTCTTC	CASSYYPRGEQFF
TRBV19	-	TRBD2	TRBJ2-1	TGTGCCAGTAGTACACTAGCGGGAGAATTCAATGAGCAGTTCTTC	CASSTLAGEFNEQFF
TRBV5-1	-	-	TRBJ1-1	TGCGCCAGCAGCTTGCGGGGTGGCACTGAAGCTTTCTTT	CASSLRGGTEAFF
TRBV5-1	-	-	TRBJ2-5	TGCGCCAGCAGCCCGAGAACAGGGAGGGGGGAGACCCAGTACTTC	CASSPRTGRGETQYF
TRBV27	-	TRBD2	TRBJ2-7	TGTGCCAGCAGTTCCGACCCGACTAGCAGAGAGCAGTACTTC	CASSSDPTSREQYF
TRBV5-1	-	-	TRBJ1-1	TGCGCCAGCAGTTCCGTGGGAGACACTGAAGCTTTCTTT	CASSSVGDTEAFF
TRBV4-1	-	-	TRBJ1-3	TGCGCCAGCAGCCCAGTACAGGGAACTGGAAACACCATATATTTT	CASSPVQGTGNTIYF
TRBV6-4	-	TRBD1	TRBJ1-6	TGTGCCAGCAGTGACCCAGGGGGCTTCTATAATTCACCCCTCCACTTT	CASSDPGGFYNSPLHF
TRBV4-1	-	-	TRBJ1-1	TGCGCCAGCAGCCAAGACCCGGACAGGAACACTGAAGCTTTCTTT	CASSQDPDRNTEAFF
TRBV7-8	-	-	TRBJ1-1	TGTGCCAGCAGCTTAGATGGGAGGTGGGACGCTGAAGCTTTCTTT	CASSLDGRWDAEAFF
TRBV29-1	-	TRBD1	TRBJ1-1	TGCAGCGTTCTCCGCCTGACAGGGGGCAACACTGAAGCTTTCTTT	CSVLRLTGGNTEAFF
TRBV6-5	-	-	TRBJ1-3	TGTGCCAGCAGTTACTCCTTGGGGGGGCAGGCAAACACCATATATTTT	CASSYSLGGQANTIYF
TRBV2	-	-	TRBJ2-7	TGTGCCAGCAGTGGCGGACAGAGAAGCTCCTACGAGCAGTACTTC	CASSGGQRSSYEQYF
TRBV4-3	-	TRBD1	TRBJ2-7	TGCGCCAGCAGCCAGGGGGCCGTCACAGGGGGTTGGTACGAGCAGTACTTC	CASSQGAVTGGWYEQYF
TRBV28	-	-	TRBJ1-5	TGTGCCAGCAGTTTACGGGGGGCGGGCAATCAGCCCCAGCATTTT	CASSLRGAGNQPQHF
TRBV6-2/TRBV6-3	-	TRBD1	TRBJ1-1	TGTGCCAGCAGTAGGACAGGGGAGAACACTGAAGCTTTCTTT	CASSRTGENTEAFF
TRBV7-9	-	TRBD1	TRBJ1-2	TGTGCCAGCAGCCTACCCGGGACAGTCTATGGCTACACCTTC	CASSLPGTVYGYTF